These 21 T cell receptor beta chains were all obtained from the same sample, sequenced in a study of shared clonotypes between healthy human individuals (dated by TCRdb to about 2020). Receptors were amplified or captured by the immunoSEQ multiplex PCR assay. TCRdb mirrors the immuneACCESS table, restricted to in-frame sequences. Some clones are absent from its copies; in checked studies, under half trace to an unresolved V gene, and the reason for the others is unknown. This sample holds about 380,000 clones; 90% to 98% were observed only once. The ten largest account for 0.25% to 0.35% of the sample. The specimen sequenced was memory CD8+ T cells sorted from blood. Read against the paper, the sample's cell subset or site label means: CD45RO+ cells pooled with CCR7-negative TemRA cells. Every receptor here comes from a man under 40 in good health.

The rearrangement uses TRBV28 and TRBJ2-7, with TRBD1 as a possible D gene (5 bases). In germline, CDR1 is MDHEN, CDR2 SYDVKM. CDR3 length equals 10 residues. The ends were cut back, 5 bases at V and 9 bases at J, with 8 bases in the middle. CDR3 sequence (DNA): TGTGCCAGCAGTAAGACAGTGCAGTACTTC. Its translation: CASSKTVQYF.

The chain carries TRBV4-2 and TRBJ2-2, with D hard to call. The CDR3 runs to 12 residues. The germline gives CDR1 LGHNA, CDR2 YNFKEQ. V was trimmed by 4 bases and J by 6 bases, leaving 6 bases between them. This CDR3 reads CASSRHSGELFF. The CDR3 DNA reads TGTGCCAGCAGCCGCCATTCCGGGGAGCTGTTTTTT.

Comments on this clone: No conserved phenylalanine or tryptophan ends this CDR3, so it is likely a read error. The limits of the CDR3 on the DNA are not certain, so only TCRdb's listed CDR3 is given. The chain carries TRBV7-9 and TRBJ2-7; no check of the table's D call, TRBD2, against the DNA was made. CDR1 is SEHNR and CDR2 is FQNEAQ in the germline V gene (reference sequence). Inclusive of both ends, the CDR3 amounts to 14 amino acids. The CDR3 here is CASSSHQGLAGESL.

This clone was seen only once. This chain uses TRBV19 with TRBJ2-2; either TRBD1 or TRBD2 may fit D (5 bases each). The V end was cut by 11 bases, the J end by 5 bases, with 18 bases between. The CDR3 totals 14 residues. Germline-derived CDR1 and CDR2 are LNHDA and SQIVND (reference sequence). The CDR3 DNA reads TGTGCCCGAAACGGGGCAGGGTGGACCGGGGAGCTGTTTTTT. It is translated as CARNGAGWTGELFF.

The CDR3 region is CASSHRGGNIQYF. The CDR3 bases are TGTGCCAGCAGCCACAGGGGGGGAAACATTCAGTACTTC. The V call is TRBV14, the J call TRBJ2-4; D tentatively reads TRBD1 or TRBD2 (7 bases each). In germline, CDR1 is SGHDN, CDR2 FVKESK. V shed 3 bases and J shed 6 bases, with 9 bases lying between them. This CDR3 is 13 amino acids long.

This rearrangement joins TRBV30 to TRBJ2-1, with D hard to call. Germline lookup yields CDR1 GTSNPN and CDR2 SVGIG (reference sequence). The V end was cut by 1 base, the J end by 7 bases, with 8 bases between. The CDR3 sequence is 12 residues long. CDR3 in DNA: TGTGCCTGGAGTGGGGGTTGGAATGAGCAGTTCTTC. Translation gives CAWSGGWNEQFF.

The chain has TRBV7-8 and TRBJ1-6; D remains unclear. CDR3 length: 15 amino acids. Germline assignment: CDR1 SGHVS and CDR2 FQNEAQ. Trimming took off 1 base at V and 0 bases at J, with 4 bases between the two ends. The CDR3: CASSLESSYNSPLHF. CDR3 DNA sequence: TGTGCCAGCAGCTTAGAGAGCTCCTATAATTCACCCCTCCACTTT.

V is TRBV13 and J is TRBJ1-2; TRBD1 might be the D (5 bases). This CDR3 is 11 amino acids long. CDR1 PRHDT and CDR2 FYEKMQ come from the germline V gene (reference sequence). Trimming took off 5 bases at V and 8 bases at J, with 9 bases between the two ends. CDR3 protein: CASSIRDGYTF. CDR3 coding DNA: TGTGCCAGCAGCATTAGGGACGGCTACACCTTC.

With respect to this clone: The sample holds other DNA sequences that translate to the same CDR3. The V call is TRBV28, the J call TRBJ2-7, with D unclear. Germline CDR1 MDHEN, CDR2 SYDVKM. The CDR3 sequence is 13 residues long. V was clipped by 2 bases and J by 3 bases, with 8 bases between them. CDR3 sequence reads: CASSLGVYYEQYF. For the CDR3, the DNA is TGTGCCAGCAGTTTAGGGGTTTACTACGAGCAGTACTTC.

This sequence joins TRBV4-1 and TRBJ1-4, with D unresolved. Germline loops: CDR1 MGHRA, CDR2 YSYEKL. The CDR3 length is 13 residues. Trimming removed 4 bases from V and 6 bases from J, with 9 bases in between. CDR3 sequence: CASSRVNYEKLFF. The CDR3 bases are TGCGCCAGCAGCCGAGTGAACTATGAAAAACTGTTTTTT.

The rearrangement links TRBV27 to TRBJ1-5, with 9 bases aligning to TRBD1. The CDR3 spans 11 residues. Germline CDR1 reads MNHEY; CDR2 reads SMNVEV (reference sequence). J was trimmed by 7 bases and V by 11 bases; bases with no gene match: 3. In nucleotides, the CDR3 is TGTGCCGGACAGGGGAAGCAGCCCCAGCATTTT. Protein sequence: CAGQGKQPQHF.

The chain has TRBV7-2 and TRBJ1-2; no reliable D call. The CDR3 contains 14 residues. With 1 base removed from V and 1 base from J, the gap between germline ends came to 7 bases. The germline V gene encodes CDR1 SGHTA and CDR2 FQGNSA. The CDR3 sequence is CASSLVHSNYGYTF. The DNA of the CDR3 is TGTGCCAGCAGCTTAGTGCACAGTAACTATGGCTACACCTTC.

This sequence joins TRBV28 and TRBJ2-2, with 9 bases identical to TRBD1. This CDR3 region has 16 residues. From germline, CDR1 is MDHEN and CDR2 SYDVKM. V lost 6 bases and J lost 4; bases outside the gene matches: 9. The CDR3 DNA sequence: TGTGCCAGCAGCCTGGGGACAGGGCGGATCACCGGGGAGCTGTTTTTT. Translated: CASSLGTGRITGELFF.

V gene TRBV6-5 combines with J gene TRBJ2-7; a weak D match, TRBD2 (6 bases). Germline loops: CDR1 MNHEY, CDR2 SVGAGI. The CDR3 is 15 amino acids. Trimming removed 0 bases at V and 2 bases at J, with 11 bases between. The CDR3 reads CASSYSWGVPYEQYF. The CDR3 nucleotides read TGTGCCAGCAGTTACTCATGGGGGGTACCCTACGAGCAGTACTTC.

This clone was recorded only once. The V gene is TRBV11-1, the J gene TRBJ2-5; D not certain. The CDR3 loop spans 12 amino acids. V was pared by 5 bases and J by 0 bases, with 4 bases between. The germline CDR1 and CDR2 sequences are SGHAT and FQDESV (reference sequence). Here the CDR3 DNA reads TGTGCCAGCAGCCCCAACCAAGAGACCCAGTACTTC. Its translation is CASSPNQETQYF.

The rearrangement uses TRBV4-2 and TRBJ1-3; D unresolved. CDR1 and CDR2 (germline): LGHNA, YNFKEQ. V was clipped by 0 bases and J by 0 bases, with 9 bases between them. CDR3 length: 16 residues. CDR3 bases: TGTGCCAGCAGCCAAGATAATAGGAACTCTGGAAACACCATATATTTT. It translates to CASSQDNRNSGNTIYF.

This chain's CDR3 is CASSATPRDVEQFF. As DNA, the CDR3 is TGTGCCAGCAGCGCAACACCTAGGGATGTGGAGCAGTTCTTC. V is TRBV13 and J is TRBJ2-1; D unresolved. Germline-derived CDR1 and CDR2 are PRHDT and FYEKMQ (reference sequence). The CDR3 is made up of 14 amino acids. Trimming pared 5 bases from V and 10 bases from J, leaving 18 bases between.

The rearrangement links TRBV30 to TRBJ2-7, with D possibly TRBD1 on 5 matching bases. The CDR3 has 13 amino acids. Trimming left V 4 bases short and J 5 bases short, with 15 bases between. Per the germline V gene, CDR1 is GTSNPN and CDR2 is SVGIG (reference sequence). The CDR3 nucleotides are TGTGCCTGGAATCTAGGGGTTGAGGACGAGCAGTACTTC. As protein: CAWNLGVEDEQYF.

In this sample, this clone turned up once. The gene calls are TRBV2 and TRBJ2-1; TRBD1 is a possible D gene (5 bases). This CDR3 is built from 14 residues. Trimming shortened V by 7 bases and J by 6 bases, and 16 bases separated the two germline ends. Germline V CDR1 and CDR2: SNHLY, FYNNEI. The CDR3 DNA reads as TGTGCCAGCACACGGACACTGGGTGGCAATGAGCAGTTCTTC. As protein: CASTRTLGGNEQFF.

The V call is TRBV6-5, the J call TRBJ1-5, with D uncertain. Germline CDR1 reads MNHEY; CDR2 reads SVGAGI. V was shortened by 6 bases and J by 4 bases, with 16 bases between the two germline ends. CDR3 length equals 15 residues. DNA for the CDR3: TGTGCCAGCAGCCCTAAACTACCGTTGAATCAGCCCCAGCATTTT. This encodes CASSPKLPLNQPQHF.

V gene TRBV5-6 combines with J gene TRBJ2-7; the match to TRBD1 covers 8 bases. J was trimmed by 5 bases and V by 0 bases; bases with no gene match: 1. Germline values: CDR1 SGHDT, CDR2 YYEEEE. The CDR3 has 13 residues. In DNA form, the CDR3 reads TGTGCCAGCAGCTTGGCAGGGGGCAACGAGCAGTACTTC. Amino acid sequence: CASSLAGGNEQYF.